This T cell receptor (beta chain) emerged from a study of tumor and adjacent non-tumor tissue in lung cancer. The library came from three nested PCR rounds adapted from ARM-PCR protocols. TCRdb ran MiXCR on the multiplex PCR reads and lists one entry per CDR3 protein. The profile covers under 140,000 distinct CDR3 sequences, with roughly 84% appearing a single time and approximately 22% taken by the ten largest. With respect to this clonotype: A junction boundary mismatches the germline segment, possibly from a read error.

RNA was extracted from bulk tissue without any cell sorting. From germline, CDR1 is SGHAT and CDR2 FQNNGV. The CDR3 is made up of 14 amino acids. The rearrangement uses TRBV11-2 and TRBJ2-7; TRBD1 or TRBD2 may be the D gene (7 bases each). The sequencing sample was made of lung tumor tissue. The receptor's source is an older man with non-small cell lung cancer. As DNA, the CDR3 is TGTGCCAACAGCGGGGACAGCATAAGCTACAGGCAGTACTTC. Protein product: CANSGDSISYRQYF.